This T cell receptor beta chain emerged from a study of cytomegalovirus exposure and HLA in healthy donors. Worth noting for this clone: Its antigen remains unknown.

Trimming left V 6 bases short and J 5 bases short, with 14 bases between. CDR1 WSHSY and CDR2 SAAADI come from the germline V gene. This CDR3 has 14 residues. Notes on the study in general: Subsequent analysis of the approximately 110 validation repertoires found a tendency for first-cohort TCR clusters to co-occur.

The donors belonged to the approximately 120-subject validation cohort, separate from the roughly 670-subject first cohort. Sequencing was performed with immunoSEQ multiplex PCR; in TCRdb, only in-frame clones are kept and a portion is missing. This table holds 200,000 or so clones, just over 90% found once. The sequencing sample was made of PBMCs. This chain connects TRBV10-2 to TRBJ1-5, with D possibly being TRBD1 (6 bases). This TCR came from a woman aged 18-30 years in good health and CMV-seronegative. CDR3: CASRDRRRDQPQHF. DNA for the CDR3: TGCGCCAGCAGAGACAGGCGAAGGGATCAGCCCCAGCATTTT.